Listed below are T cell receptor beta chains from one sample, sequenced in a study of cytomegalovirus exposure and HLA in healthy donors. TCRdb keeps only in-frame clones here, not all; method: immunoSEQ multiplex PCR. This sample has 150,000 to 200,000 clones, with approximately 78% found just once. The sample was PBMCs. The receptor source for this set is a woman aged 45-65 years in good health and CMV-seropositive. The conserved cysteine and the conserved F or W are not part of the CDR3 here.

TRBV2	TRBJ1-5	ANGQGARQPQH
TRBV27	TRBJ1-5	ASSLREDQPQH
TRBV19	TRBJ2-1	ASSGTSGTHNEQF
TRBV11-2	TRBJ1-3	ASSLGRWTGDDNTIY
TRBV15	TRBJ2-5	ATSRTTAPQETQY
TRBV6-5	TRBJ1-2	ASSRDTSNYGYT
TRBV9	TRBJ1-6	ASSGTGNSPLH
TRBV19	TRBJ1-1	ASSIGGVGFGTEAF
TRBV5-1	TRBJ2-1	ASSLEQGTGNEQF
TRBV7-2	TRBJ2-3	ASSSRTGGHPTDTQY
TRBV4-3	TRBJ2-7	ASSQEIRAGMGIEQY
TRBV28	TRBJ2-1	ASSLAGGLGEQF
TRBV2	TRBJ1-2	ASSGLAYGYT
TRBV9	TRBJ1-5	ASSPRTGFSNQPQH
TRBV5-4	TRBJ2-5	ASSSGQGQETQY
TRBV29-1	TRBJ2-2	SVGDRDTGELF
TRBV4-2	.	ASSQEGGTGAEQY
TRBV5-1	TRBJ1-6	ASSTGTYNSPLH
TRBV4-1	TRBJ1-6	ASSRIQGQRGNSPLH
TRBV7-8	TRBJ2-7	ASKPSGGGEQY
TRBV18	TRBJ2-1	ASSVANNEQF
TRBV9	TRBJ2-1	ASSVVRDSGEKDNEQF
TRBV28	TRBJ1-1	ATHWTDMNTEAF
TRBV28	TRBJ1-1	ASSLGLGRFEAF
TRBV7-9	TRBJ2-7	SSSPGTGLYEQY
TRBV5-1	TRBJ2-1	ASSLEVANNEQF
TRBV19	TRBJ2-3	ASSMRVMADTQY
TRBV25-1	TRBJ2-1	ASSEFGGSNEQF
TRBV7-2	TRBJ1-1	ASSFRENTEAF
TRBV10-3	TRBJ2-7	AISESLGIRDYEQY
TRBV6-1	TRBJ2-5	ASSEAEGTGDPRQETQY
TRBV2	TRBJ2-7	ASSETRWYEQY
TRBV5-8	TRBJ2-1	ASSPTDPFYNEQF
TRBV29-1	TRBJ2-3	SVSQDTQY
TRBV7-9	TRBJ2-7	ASSRGGGAYEQY
TRBV6-1	TRBJ1-5	ASSTQVNQPQH
TRBV18	TRBJ2-5	ASSPLEGGETQY
TRBV25-1	TRBJ2-5	ASSESPSGGPWETQY
TRBV28	TRBJ1-5	ASNPGQHSNQPQH
TRBV28	TRBJ2-2	ASSFSLDRARAGELF
TRBV19	TRBJ1-5	ASTRGGYNQPQH
TRBV2	TRBJ2-3	AGRLLHGGDTQY
TRBV5-1	TRBJ1-2	ASSFSEQGRGYT
TRBV5-1	TRBJ2-5	ASSLGGSSVLQETQY
TRBV5-6	TRBJ2-2	ASRRKPGLAIYSGELF
TRBV25-1	TRBJ2-4	ASSELGTGLDIQY
TRBV6-5	TRBJ2-1	ASTQRLAGPNEQF
TRBV27	TRBJ2-3	ASSPREWPLRTDTQY
TRBV28	TRBJ1-2	ASSLGGEHGYT